This is a list of T cell receptor beta chains from one sample in a study of blood T cell repertoires in COVID-19. TCRdb's table, derived via immunoSEQ multiplex PCR, lists solely in-frame clones and lacks some. The data show approximately 200,000 clones, about 81% seen once. The source material was peripheral blood. These receptors were collected from a woman at least 80 years old with COVID-19, enrolled during active disease. Each CDR3 is given with its conserved first and last residue. A D gene is named only where the DNA matches it firmly. Clone size is shown for a subset of rows, as once, few, many or a class of expanded clone.

TRBJ1-6,TRBD1,-,TRBV3-1/TRBV3-2,CASSQGQGVNSPLHF,TGTGCCAGCAGCCAAGGACAGGGCGTGAATTCACCCCTCCACTTT
TRBJ2-3,TRBD2,-,TRBV4-3,CASSQDFSGAPPRDTQYF,TGCGCCAGCAGCCAGGACTTTAGCGGGGCCCCACCTAGAGATACGCAGTATTTT
TRBJ2-5,-,-,TRBV10-3,CAIGGAPSGQETQYF,TGTGCCATCGGAGGGGCTCCCTCGGGGCAAGAGACCCAGTACTTC
TRBJ2-3,TRBD2,few,TRBV27,CASSARFELAGDTQYF,TGTGCCAGCAGTGCCCGGTTTGAACTAGCGGGAGATACGCAGTATTTT
TRBJ2-6,-,-,TRBV7-8,CASSPASYSGANVLTF,TGTGCCAGCAGCCCCGCTAGTTACTCTGGGGCCAACGTCCTGACTTTC
TRBJ1-2,TRBD1,-,TRBV28,CASTQAGTGSGGYTF,TGTGCCAGCACTCAGGCCGGGACAGGGAGTGGCGGCTACACCTTC
TRBJ1-1,TRBD1,-,TRBV7-2,CASSSTGFGTEAFF,TGTGCCAGCAGCTCGACAGGGTTTGGTACTGAAGCTTTCTTT
TRBJ2-7,TRBD1,-,TRBV27,CASRPRQGARNEQYF,TGTGCCAGCAGACCCAGACAGGGGGCGCGGAACGAGCAGTACTTC
TRBJ2-7,-,few,TRBV6-6,CASSYWDTYEQYF,TGTGCCAGCAGTTACTGGGACACCTACGAGCAGTACTTC
TRBJ1-6,-,-,TRBV28,CASRRIRNSPLHF,TGTGCCAGCAGACGAATCAGGAATTCACCCCTCCACTTT
TRBJ1-6,-,-,TRBV30,CAWKGTLYNSPLHF,TGTGCCTGGAAAGGGACACTCTATAATTCACCCCTCCACTTT
TRBJ2-1,TRBD2,-,TRBV5-6,CASTFLSGSSYNEQFF,TGTGCCAGCACTTTCCTAAGCGGGAGCTCCTACAATGAGCAGTTCTTC
TRBJ1-5,TRBD1,-,TRBV2,CASSADRGVGQPQHF,TGTGCCAGCAGTGCCGACAGGGGGGTAGGTCAGCCCCAGCATTTT
TRBJ2-7,TRBD1,-,TRBV28,CASSPPPAGTGGSEQYF,TGTGCCAGCAGTCCACCCCCGGCCGGGACAGGGGGAAGCGAGCAGTACTTC
TRBJ1-1,TRBD1,-,TRBV11-2,CASSLGRTGHYPEAFF,TGTGCCAGCAGCCTAGGGCGGACAGGACACTATCCTGAAGCTTTCTTT
TRBJ2-3,TRBD1,once,TRBV5-1,CASSAGTGETDTQYF,TGCGCCAGCAGTGCCGGGACAGGGGAAACAGATACGCAGTATTTT
TRBJ1-2,-,-,TRBV6-6,CASSYSGSPWIF,TGTGCCAGCAGTTATTCCGGGAGTCCCTGGATTTTC
TRBJ1-1,TRBD1,-,TRBV19,CASSSRDRGVKNTEAFF,TGTGCCAGTAGTAGCCGGGACAGGGGGGTCAAGAACACTGAAGCTTTCTTT
TRBJ1-6,-,-,TRBV2,CASSGTRAKSPLHF,TGTGCCAGCAGTGGGACCAGGGCTAAGTCACCCCTCCACTTT
TRBJ2-1,TRBD2,-,TRBV28,CASRLTGGSHNEQFF,TGTGCCAGCAGGTTGACGGGAGGGTCCCACAATGAGCAGTTCTTC
TRBJ1-4,-,many,TRBV3-1/TRBV3-2,CASSQNRDWEKLFF,TGTGCCAGCAGCCAGAACAGGGATTGGGAAAAACTGTTTTTT
TRBJ1-5,TRBD1,-,TRBV19,CASSSGGTALNPWHNQPQHF,TGTGCCAGTAGTTCGGGGGGGACAGCCCTCAATCCCTGGCACAATCAGCCCCAGCATTTT
TRBJ1-2,TRBD1,-,TRBV3-1/TRBV3-2,CASSQDSGTGLRGYTF,TGTGCCAGCAGCCAAGACTCCGGGACAGGGTTGAGGGGCTACACCTTC
TRBJ2-3,TRBD2,once,TRBV2,CASSDPGLAATDTQYF,TGTGCCAGCAGTGACCCCGGACTAGCAGCTACAGATACGCAGTATTTT
TRBJ1-1,TRBD1,-,TRBV3-1/TRBV3-2,CASSHRTGVMNTEAFF,TGTGCCAGCAGCCATAGGACAGGGGTCATGAACACTGAAGCTTTCTTT
TRBJ2-5,-,-,TRBV5-4,CASSFWAETQYF,TGTGCCAGCAGCTTCTGGGCAGAGACCCAGTACTTC
TRBJ2-3,TRBD1,-,TRBV5-1,CASSFYRGEVNTDTQYF,TGCGCCAGCAGCTTTTACAGGGGAGAGGTGAACACAGATACGCAGTATTTT
TRBJ1-1,-,-,TRBV13,CASSSYLGPGGEAFF,TGTGCCAGCAGCTCGTACCTTGGCCCAGGAGGTGAAGCTTTCTTT
TRBJ2-3,TRBD2,-,TRBV27,CASSLRVRLAGTDTQYF,TGTGCCAGCAGTCTTCGGGTAAGACTAGCGGGCACAGATACGCAGTATTTT
TRBJ2-7,TRBD1,-,TRBV10-3,CAISGGDRGPDEQYF,TGTGCCATCAGTGGCGGGGACAGGGGGCCCGACGAGCAGTACTTC
TRBJ2-1,TRBD2,-,TRBV7-2,CASSVLAGGIPNEQFF,TGTGCCAGCAGCGTACTAGCGGGAGGGATCCCCAATGAGCAGTTCTTC
TRBJ1-6,TRBD1,-,TRBV6-2/TRBV6-3,CASSYATGDSPLHF,TGTGCCAGCAGTTACGCTACAGGGGACTCACCCCTCCACTTT
TRBJ1-2,-,-,TRBV6-2/TRBV6-3,CASSYDGTGYTF,TGTGCCAGCAGTTATGATGGGACAGGCTACACCTTC
TRBJ2-5,-,-,TRBV5-1,CASSPQGRQETQYF,TGCGCCAGCAGCCCACAGGGCCGACAAGAGACCCAGTACTTC
TRBJ2-7,TRBD1,-,TRBV27,CASSPSDRVEQYF,TGTGCCAGCAGTCCGTCGGACAGGGTCGAGCAGTACTTC
TRBJ2-2,TRBD2,-,TRBV4-2,CASSLTSLGELFF,TGTGCCAGCAGCCTGACTAGCTTGGGGGAGCTGTTTTTT
TRBJ1-1,-,-,TRBV7-2,CASSLTENTEAFF,TGTGCCAGCAGCTTAACAGAGAACACTGAAGCTTTCTTT
TRBJ1-2,-,-,TRBV30,CAWGQGGDGYTF,TGTGCCTGGGGACAAGGGGGAGATGGCTACACCTTC
TRBJ2-2,-,once,TRBV18,CASSPPDTYTGELFF,TGTGCCAGCTCACCCCCGGACACCTACACCGGGGAGCTGTTTTTT
TRBJ2-1,-,-,TRBV6-6,CASRGAGENEQFF,TGTGCCAGCAGAGGTGCAGGGGAAAATGAGCAGTTCTTC
TRBJ1-6,TRBD1,-,TRBV24-1,CATSRDRASNSPLHF,TGTGCCACCAGCCGGGACAGGGCGAGTAATTCACCCCTCCACTTT
TRBJ2-3,TRBD2,-,TRBV13,CASSSLLGTSGRGTQYF,TGTGCCAGCAGTTCACTCTTGGGAACTAGCGGGAGGGGAACGCAGTATTTT